Each of the 13 T cell receptor beta chains below was sequenced from the same sample in a study of shared clonotypes between healthy human individuals (TCRdb year 2020). Library preparation employed the immunoSEQ multiplex PCR assay. TCRdb limited this immuneACCESS table to in-frame rearrangements with V and J called. A share of clones is missing; checked studies link under half to unresolved V genes, and the rest is unexplained. The sample has 85,000 to 100,000 clones on record, 60% to 70% of them singletons. The ten largest clones add up to 50% of the sample. Specimen: memory CD8+ T cells sorted from blood. What the cell subset or site label conveys for this sample: CD45RO+ cells pooled with CCR7-negative TemRA cells. Receptors were obtained from a young man in good health.

The rearrangement links TRBV7-9 to TRBJ2-7; 8 bases agree with TRBD1. The CDR3 extends over 16 amino acids. The trim removed 5 bases at V and 2 bases at J, leaving 11 bases unmatched. In germline, CDR1 is SEHNR, CDR2 FQNEAQ (reference sequence). CDR3 residues: CASSLNKDRAAYEQYF. The CDR3 region has the DNA TGTGCCAGCAGCCTGAACAAGGACAGGGCAGCCTACGAGCAGTACTTC.

V and J are TRBV29-1 and TRBJ2-7, with TRBD1 matching 10 bases. Germline V gene data show CDR1 as SQVTM and CDR2 as ANQGSEA. The CDR3 extends over 14 amino acids. V shed 4 bases, J shed 7 bases, and the junction held 10 bases outside the gene matches. CDR3 amino acids: CSVGGTGEFMEQYF. In nucleotides, the CDR3 is TGCAGCGTTGGAGGGACAGGGGAATTTATGGAGCAGTACTTC.

This chain connects TRBV7-9 to TRBJ2-4; unclear D gene. The DNA matches TRBJ2-7 better at its end, which makes the J call doubtful. The CDR3 has 13 residues. The V gene's germline CDR1 is SEHNR and CDR2 FQNEAQ (reference sequence). The CDR3 reads CASSHSETYEQYF. For the CDR3, the DNA is TGTGCCAGCAGCCACTCGGAAACCTACGAGCAGTACTTC.

The CDR3 DNA follows: TGCGCCAGCAGCCAAGATGGGAGCGGGACTAGCGGACTTCTAGATACGCAGTATTTT. This gives the protein CASSQDGSGTSGLLDTQYF. V and J are TRBV4-1 and TRBJ2-3; the match to TRBD2 covers 11 bases. V shed 0 bases, J shed 5 bases, and the junction held 13 bases outside the gene matches. The CDR3 runs to 19 residues. Germline lookup yields CDR1 MGHRA and CDR2 YSYEKL.

The genes are TRBV7-9 and TRBJ2-3; maybe TRBD2 (6 bases). CDR3 length equals 16 residues. CDR1 is SEHNR, CDR2 FQNEAQ, per germline (reference sequence). Trimming shortened V by 7 bases and J by 0 bases, and 17 bases separated the two germline ends. CDR3: CASITPRGTSTDTQYF. CDR3 nucleotides: TGTGCCAGCATTACTCCGCGAGGGACTAGCACAGATACGCAGTATTTT.

This clone has more than one count but fewer than ten. CDR3 residues: CASSLLAGTAAEKLFF. The CDR3, as DNA: TGTGCCAGCAGCTTATTAGCCGGGACGGCGGCTGAAAAACTGTTTTTT. The chain carries TRBV13 and TRBJ1-4; D is possibly TRBD1 (5 bases). V lost 2 bases and J lost 7, with 17 bases in between. The CDR3 length is 16 residues. Germline loops: CDR1 PRHDT, CDR2 FYEKMQ (reference sequence).

The V call is TRBV27, the J call TRBJ2-1, with unresolved D. Trimming removed 4 bases at V and 4 bases at J, with 8 bases between. The CDR3 loop spans 13 amino acids. CDR1 is MNHEY and CDR2 is SMNVEV in the germline V gene (reference sequence). DNA for the CDR3: TGTGCCAGCAGTTCCACACCATACAATGAGCAGTTCTTC. Translation gives CASSSTPYNEQFF.

This clone appeared a single time. CDR3 DNA: TGCGCCAGCAGCCTGGGCCCCTCAGCCTTTAACACCGGGGAGCTGTTTTTT. This gives the protein CASSLGPSAFNTGELFF. The chain recombines TRBV5-1 with TRBJ2-2; no definite D call. Deletions cut 4 bases from V and 2 bases from J, with 18 bases between. The CDR3 runs 17 residues. Germline V gene lookup returns CDR1 SGHRS and CDR2 YFSETQ.

This chain links TRBV11-2 with TRBJ2-5; 9 nucleotides match TRBD1. The germline CDR1 and CDR2 sequences are SGHAT and FQNNGV. The trim removed 2 bases at V and 5 bases at J, leaving 12 bases unmatched. This CDR3 spans 17 amino acids. The CDR3, as DNA: TGTGCCAGCAGCTTATCTCTAACCGGGACAGGGTTCGAGACCCAGTACTTC. Encoded protein: CASSLSLTGTGFETQYF.

This clone was seen at least ten times. The V call is TRBV6-1, the J call TRBJ1-2; 10 bases align to TRBD1. The CDR3 contains 14 residues. The germline V gene encodes CDR1 MNHNS and CDR2 SASEGT. The V segment lost 1 base and the J segment 6 bases; nucleotides outside the gene matches: 2. The CDR3 sequence is CASSEEGTGDGYTF. CDR3 DNA: TGTGCCAGCAGTGAAGAGGGGACAGGGGATGGCTACACCTTC.

CDR3 sequence (DNA): TGTGCCAGCAGCTTAGACAGGGGTTCCTACAATGAGCAGTTCTTC. Translated: CASSLDRGSYNEQFF. The V gene is TRBV7-2, the J gene TRBJ2-1; TRBD1 matches at 7 bases. Germline V gives CDR1 SGHTA, CDR2 FQGNSA. This CDR3 comprises 15 residues. Unmatched junction bases numbered 1, after V lost 1 base and J lost 1 base.

The chain employs TRBV6-1 and TRBJ2-3; D gene uncertain. This CDR3 is built from 13 residues. Germline CDR1 is MNHNS and CDR2 is SASEGT. V was trimmed by 3 bases and J by 2 bases, leaving 6 bases between them. The DNA of the CDR3 is TGTGCCAGCAGTGACAGCCCCACAGATACGCAGTATTTT. Its translation is CASSDSPTDTQYF.

The CDR3 coding sequence is TGTGCCAGTAGTATATCGCCGGGCTCGGACCGGGGTACGCAGTATTTT. This translates into CASSISPGSDRGTQYF. The V and J genes are TRBV19 and TRBJ2-3; tentative D call: TRBD2 (5 bases). V was clipped by 2 bases and J by 8 bases, with 20 bases between them. Germline V gene lookup returns CDR1 LNHDA and CDR2 SQIVND (reference sequence). The CDR3 extends over 16 amino acids.